The 31 T cell receptor beta chains below come from one sample, sequenced in a study of OX40 agonist ivuxolimab in advanced cancers. The assay was immunoSEQ multiplex PCR, and TCRdb's table has in-frame clones only and misses some. The table has tens of thousands of clones, approximately 92% seen once. This specimen was CD4+ or CD8+ T cells sorted from blood, taken in a trial of the OX40 agonist ivuxolimab. The origin of the receptors is an adult with an advanced solid tumor such as melanoma, head and neck, liver or kidney cancer.

The gene calls are TRBV10-2 and TRBJ1-5; the match to TRBD1 covers 7 bases. V lost 6 bases to trimming and J lost 5 bases; unmatched junction nucleotides: 7. The CDR3 consists of 14 residues. Germline CDR1 reads WSHSY; CDR2 reads SAAADI. In DNA form, the CDR3 reads TGCGCCAGCAGGACCGGGACAGTAGATCAGCCCCAGCATTTT. Its protein product is CASRTGTVDQPQHF.

The rearrangement uses TRBV18 and TRBJ1-2, with D possibly being TRBD1 (6 bases). Germline CDR1 and CDR2: KGHSH and LQKENI. With 4 bases removed from V and 2 bases from J, the gap between germline ends came to 14 bases. CDR3 length: 15 amino acids. CDR3 region: CASSLVGTNNYGYTF. CDR3 coding DNA: TGTGCCAGCTCACTCGTCGGGACAAACAACTATGGCTACACCTTC.

This rearrangement joins TRBV7-3 to TRBJ1-2, with D possibly TRBD1 on 5 matching bases. The CDR3 sequence is 13 residues long. Germline V gene data show CDR1 as SGHTA and CDR2 as FQGTGA. The V end was cut by 5 bases, the J end by 7 bases, with 14 bases between. For the CDR3, the DNA is TGTGCCAGCAGCCCTACCGGGGGTGGTGGCTACACCTTC. It codes for CASSPTGGGGYTF.

The J gene is TRBJ2-5, the V gene TRBV7-2; D is unresolved. V lost 0 bases and J 1 base, leaving 12 bases between the germline ends. CDR1 and CDR2 (germline): SGHTA, FQGNSA. This CDR3 has 16 amino acids. The CDR3: CASSLALGRTQETQYF. The CDR3, as DNA: TGTGCCAGCAGCTTAGCGCTGGGAAGAACCCAAGAGACCCAGTACTTC.

The chain is built from TRBV11-1 and TRBJ1-4; D not resolved. The CDR3 totals 15 residues. Trimming removed 6 bases from V and 0 bases from J, with 11 bases in between. CDR1 SGHAT and CDR2 FQDESV come from the germline V gene (reference sequence). DNA of the CDR3: TGTGCCAGCAGTTCACGCGGGGCAACTAATGAAAAACTGTTTTTT. Translating it yields CASSSRGATNEKLFF.

The rearrangement links TRBV7-9 to TRBJ2-7; D is uncertain. V lost 1 base and J lost 4, with 5 bases in between. CDR3 length: 12 amino acids. Germline CDR1 reads SEHNR; CDR2 reads FQNEAQ (reference sequence). CDR3 in DNA: TGTGCCAGCAGCTTAGTGGGTTACGAGCAGTACTTC. Amino acids: CASSLVGYEQYF.

The chain recombines TRBV6-5 with TRBJ1-5, with a tentative D call TRBD1 (5 bases). The germline CDR1 and CDR2 sequences are MNHEY and SVGAGI. This CDR3 contains 13 residues. Deletions cut 9 bases from V and 0 bases from J, with 9 bases between. The CDR3 here is CASGTPSNQPQHF. CDR3 nucleotide sequence: TGTGCCAGTGGGACGCCTAGCAATCAGCCCCAGCATTTT.

This chain uses TRBV7-2 with TRBJ2-7; the match to TRBD2 covers 7 bases. The CDR3 contains 16 residues. Germline-derived CDR1 and CDR2 are SGHTA and FQGNSA. The ends lost 1 base at V and 0 bases at J; junction bases unmatched: 6. DNA of the CDR3: TGTGCCAGCAGCTTAGTAGCGGGCGAGCCCTCCTACGAGCAGTACTTC. It codes for CASSLVAGEPSYEQYF. Variable domain in full (rest from reference TRBV7-2 and TRBJ2-7): GAGVSQSPSNKVTEKGKDVELRCDPISGHTALYWYRQSLGQGLEFLIYFQGNSAPDKSGLPSDRFSAERTGGSVSTLTIQRTQQEDSAVYLCASSLVAGEPSYEQYFGPGTRLTVT.

The chain couples TRBV7-3 to TRBJ1-1; D gene unclear. CDR1 and CDR2 (germline): SGHTA, FQGTGA. CDR3 size: 13 residues. With 0 bases removed from V and 3 bases from J, the gap between germline ends came to 5 bases. This CDR3 reads CASSLTSDTEAFF. As DNA, the CDR3 is TGTGCCAGCAGCTTAACGTCGGACACTGAAGCTTTCTTT.

The CDR3 DNA is TGTGCCAGCAGTCCACAGGGACTTAATCAGCCCCAGCATTTT. Translation gives CASSPQGLNQPQHF. V gene TRBV2 combines with J gene TRBJ1-5; maybe TRBD1 (6 bases). Trimming shortened V by 5 bases and J by 4 bases, and 12 bases separated the two germline ends. Per the germline V gene, CDR1 is SNHLY and CDR2 is FYNNEI. There are 14 residues in the CDR3.

CDR3 amino acids: CASRRPGQGGWNTEAFF. The CDR3 coding sequence is TGTGCCAGCAGACGGCCGGGACAGGGAGGGTGGAACACTGAAGCTTTCTTT. This chain joins TRBV27 and TRBJ1-1; 9 bases are shared with TRBD1. Germline V CDR1 and CDR2: MNHEY, SMNVEV (reference sequence). V dropped 6 bases and J dropped 1; count of bases not matched to a gene: 12. This CDR3 region has 17 residues.

This rearrangement joins TRBV29-1 to TRBJ2-3; 14 positions match TRBD2. Germline-derived CDR1 and CDR2 are SQVTM and ANQGSEA. The CDR3 loop spans 14 amino acids. Unmatched junction bases numbered 9, after V lost 7 bases and J lost 9 bases. CDR3 sequence reads: CSATGLAGAQTQYF. The CDR3 nucleotides are TGCAGCGCTACGGGACTAGCGGGAGCGCAGACGCAGTATTTT.

This clone came up once. This sequence joins TRBV5-1 and TRBJ2-1, with D perhaps TRBD2 (6 bases). V was pared by 4 bases and J by 13 bases, with 18 bases between. The CDR3 runs 13 residues. Per germline, CDR1 SGHRS and CDR2 YFSETQ. The CDR3 region has the DNA TGCGCCAGCAGCACGGCTACGGCCGGGGGACAGTTCTTC. This sequence encodes CASSTATAGGQFF.

The chain couples TRBV11-3 to TRBJ2-7; 7 bases map to TRBD2. This CDR3 has 15 residues. The J segment lost 3 bases and the V segment lost 2 bases, leaving 7 bases of the junction unmatched. Germline CDR1 and CDR2: SGHNT and YENEEA. For the CDR3, the DNA is TGTGCCAGCAGCTTACGAAGCGGGGTGGGCTACGAGCAGTACTTC. Translated, it gives CASSLRSGVGYEQYF.

This chain links TRBV6-1 with TRBJ2-7, with 10 positions matching TRBD1. The CDR3 consists of 15 residues. V was clipped by 4 bases and J by 2 bases; unmatched bases: 5. Germline V gene data show CDR1 as MNHNS and CDR2 as SASEGT. The CDR3 protein is CASSVRDRGPYEQYV. CDR3 coding DNA: TGTGCCAGCAGTGTCCGGGACAGGGGCCCCTACGAGCAGTACGTC.

This clone was seen once. This chain joins TRBV6-1 and TRBJ2-2; possible D gene TRBD2, 6 bases. CDR1 is MNHNS, CDR2 SASEGT, per germline. There are 12 residues in the CDR3. Trimming stripped 3 bases from V and 7 bases from J, with 6 bases between. This CDR3 reads CASSEGGGELFF. DNA of the CDR3: TGTGCCAGCAGTGAGGGGGGCGGGGAGCTGTTTTTT.

V gene TRBV7-2 combines with J gene TRBJ1-3; 9 nucleotides align to TRBD1. CDR3 length equals 16 residues. The germline V gene encodes CDR1 SGHTA and CDR2 FQGNSA. Trimming at V came to 3 bases and at J to 4 bases, leaving 7 bases not matched to a gene. The CDR3 DNA follows: TGTGCCAGCAGCTTGTTTGGGACAGGGACCGGAAACACCATATATTTT. Translation: CASSLFGTGTGNTIYF.

The chain uses TRBV5-4 and TRBJ1-4; D is ambiguous. Trimming left V 1 base short and J 8 bases short, with 12 bases between. Germline CDR1 is SGHNT and CDR2 is YYREEE (reference sequence). The CDR3 sequence is 14 residues long. DNA of the CDR3: TGTGCCAGCAGCTTGAATCTTCGATCGGAAAAACTGTTTTTT. Its protein product is CASSLNLRSEKLFF. Full variable domain (remainder filled in from reference TRBV5-4 and TRBJ1-4): ETGVTQSPTHLIKTRGQQVTLRCSSQSGHNTVSWYQQALGQGPQFIFQYYREEENGRGNFPPRFSGLQFPNYSSELNVNALELDDSALYLCASSLNLRSEKLFFGSGTQLSVL.

V is TRBV7-6 and J is TRBJ1-3; tentative D call: TRBD1 (5 bases). Germline V gene sequence: CDR1 SGHVS, CDR2 FNYEAQ. This CDR3 comprises 16 residues. The ends were cut back, 5 bases at V and 0 bases at J, with 14 bases in the middle. CDR3 amino acids: CASSLLSGTSGNTIYF. CDR3 bases: TGTGCCAGCAGCCTACTATCCGGGACCTCTGGAAACACCATATATTTT.

The V call is TRBV29-1, the J call TRBJ2-5; the D call may be TRBD1 or TRBD2 (5 bases each). Germline V gives CDR1 SQVTM, CDR2 ANQGSEA. The CDR3 is 14 amino acids. The V end lost 0 bases, the J end lost 5 bases, and 13 bases lay between the germline ends. CDR3 coding DNA: TGCAGCGTTGAAGATCGAGGGACGGGCGAGACCCAGTACTTC. This translates into CSVEDRGTGETQYF.

This chain links TRBV28 with TRBJ1-5; D is perhaps TRBD1 (6 bases). V lost 5 bases and J 7 bases, leaving 18 bases between the germline ends. The length of the CDR3 is 15 residues. CDR1 is MDHEN and CDR2 is SYDVKM in the germline V gene. This CDR3 reads CASSRGGREGQPQHF. The CDR3 DNA follows: TGTGCCAGCAGTCGCGGGGGCAGGGAGGGGCAGCCCCAGCATTTT.

The genes are TRBV21-1 and TRBJ2-7; TRBD1, the table's D call, was not compared with the DNA. TRBV21-1 is reported as a pseudogene. The CDR3 is 16 residues long. The CDR3 sequence: CASSEVREKGAHEQYV. The CDR3 DNA sequence: TGTGCCAGCAGCGAAGTCCGGGAAAAGGGGGCTCACGAGCAGTACGTC.

CDR3 residues: CASSLMAGQGREQYF. The CDR3 DNA is TGTGCCAGCAGCTTAATGGCGGGACAGGGACGCGAGCAGTACTTC. This chain links TRBV7-3 with TRBJ2-7, with 9 positions matching TRBD1. From germline, CDR1 is SGHTA and CDR2 FQGTGA. This CDR3 spans 15 amino acids. J was trimmed by 6 bases and V by 1 base; bases with no gene match: 7.

The chain is built from TRBV6-1 and TRBJ1-2, with 7 nucleotides matching TRBD1. The CDR3 covers 12 residues. The V and J ends lost 7 bases and 4 bases, in that order; junction bases with no gene match: 3. The germline gives CDR1 MNHNS, CDR2 SASEGT. The CDR3 coding sequence is TGTGCCAGCACGGACAGGTTCTATGGCTACACCTTC. Translating gives CASTDRFYGYTF.

V is TRBV21-1 and J is TRBJ1-2; the table's D gene call, TRBD1, was not cross checked with the DNA. TRBV21-1 is a pseudogene segment. The CDR3 sequence is 18 residues long. The CDR3 DNA follows: TGTGCCAGCACCGTACGACATACGAAACCGACAGGAAACTATGGCTACACCTTC. The encoded protein is CASTVRHTKPTGNYGYTF.

The gene calls are TRBV4-1 and TRBJ2-6; tentatively, D is TRBD1 (5 bases). The CDR3 runs 17 residues. The germline V gene encodes CDR1 MGHRA and CDR2 YSYEKL. Trimming left V 1 base short and J 1 base short, with 11 bases between. This CDR3 reads CASSQGLGASGANVLTF. The CDR3, as DNA: TGCGCCAGCAGCCAAGGGCTTGGGGCGTCTGGGGCCAACGTCCTGACTTTC.

This chain connects TRBV9 to TRBJ2-1, with D possibly being TRBD1 (6 bases). This CDR3 has 15 amino acids. Looked up from germline, CDR1 is SGDLS and CDR2 is YYNGEE. V was cut by 0 bases and J by 3 bases, with 10 bases left in between. The CDR3 protein is CASSVGPDSYNEQFF. CDR3 in DNA: TGTGCCAGCAGCGTAGGCCCGGACAGCTACAATGAGCAGTTCTTC.

The genes are TRBV5-4 and TRBJ2-6, with D tentatively TRBD1 or TRBD2 (5 bases each). This CDR3 region has 17 residues. Trimming left V 4 bases short and J 2 bases short, with 16 bases between. Germline values: CDR1 SGHNT, CDR2 YYREEE (reference sequence). As DNA, the CDR3 is TGTGCCAGCAGCCACCCAGGGTCCGGGGCTGGGGCCAACGTCCTGACTTTC. This gives the protein CASSHPGSGAGANVLTF.

This chain links TRBV27 with TRBJ1-2, with D maybe TRBD1 (5 bases). Per germline, CDR1 MNHEY and CDR2 SMNVEV (reference sequence). Trimming removed 3 bases at V and 2 bases at J, with 10 bases between. CDR3 length equals 14 residues. In DNA, the CDR3 is TGTGCCAGCAGTTTCAACAGGCTAAACTATGGCTACACCTTC. Protein: CASSFNRLNYGYTF.

The J gene is TRBJ2-1, the V gene TRBV2, with D perhaps being TRBD1 or TRBD2 (5 bases each). Germline values: CDR1 SNHLY, CDR2 FYNNEI. The CDR3 consists of 15 residues. V was cut by 3 bases and J by 4 bases, with 13 bases left in between. The CDR3 bases are TGTGCCAGCAGTGACTGGGACCAGCTTTACAATGAGCAGTTCTTC. Amino acids: CASSDWDQLYNEQFF.

V usage is TRBV5-5 and J usage is TRBJ1-2; tentatively, D is TRBD1 (5 bases). Trimming shortened V by 4 bases and J by 2 bases, and 15 bases separated the two germline ends. CDR1 and CDR2 from the germline V gene are SGHKS and YYEKEE (reference sequence). The CDR3 runs to 15 residues. The chain's CDR3 is CASSLGTDLNYGYTF. The CDR3 region has the DNA TGTGCCAGCAGCCTCGGGACGGATTTAAACTATGGCTACACCTTC.